The entry that follows covers one T cell receptor beta chain sequence. Other DNA sequences in this specimen translate into the identical CDR3. The V gene end was trimmed by 0 bases and the J gene end by 3 bases; junction bases not matched to a gene: 4. The CDR3 runs 16 residues. Germline V lookup: CDR1 ENHRY, CDR2 SYGVKD. This entry belongs to a study of blood T cell repertoires in COVID-19. Whole-study context: T cells, B-cell-depleted T cells, or PBMCs provided the cDNA or gDNA that served as material.

Under the authors' procedure: From reference gene primer amplification, estimates of nucleated cell counts were derived. Only in-frame clones appear in the TCRdb table, and some are missing; sequencing was by immunoSEQ multiplex PCR. D and trimming come from the DNA, and the V and J calls and clone size come from that table. The sample includes about 330,000 clones, more than 75% of them seen just once. The sequencing input was peripheral blood. The chain combines TRBV10-3 with TRBJ1-3; 8 nucleotides agree with TRBD1. The receptor comes from a woman in her forties or fifties with active or convalescent COVID-19. In nucleotides, the CDR3 is TGTGCCATCAGTGAGTCGGACAGGGCAGGTGGAAACACCATATATTTT. Translating gives CAISESDRAGGNTIYF.